The clone carrying this T cell receptor beta chain was counted many times. Its antigen is currently unknown. This entry belongs to a study of T cell repertoires in cytomegalovirus infection. Background on the study: Public TCR beta signatures were indicative of both CMV infection and a matching HLA type. Study outcomes and limitations: CMV carriers with the relevant HLA were identified by cumulative public TCR beta family frequency. Across the ex vivo response, the dominant clonotypes were HLA-C-restricted CMV-specific TCR beta clonotypes.

Via MiXCR, TCRdb re-called the reads, giving one row per CDR3 protein. Of hundreds of thousands of distinct CDR3 sequences in the sample, 17% were seen once. Sequencing used PBMCs. The clonotype comes from a human donor in good health (CMV status not recorded). Some clones in this sample may be carry-over from other donors' samples.

CDR3 sequence reads: CASSHRTGGGEKLFF. The CDR3 DNA reads as TGTGCCAGCAGCCACCGGACAGGGGGAGGAGAAAAACTGTTTTTT. The chain is built from TRBV7-9 and TRBJ1-4, with 10 positions matching TRBD1. The germline V gene encodes CDR1 SEHNR and CDR2 FQNEAQ (reference sequence). CDR3 length: 15 residues. Losses at the gene ends were 5 bases for V and 8 bases for J; bases not matched to a gene: 8.